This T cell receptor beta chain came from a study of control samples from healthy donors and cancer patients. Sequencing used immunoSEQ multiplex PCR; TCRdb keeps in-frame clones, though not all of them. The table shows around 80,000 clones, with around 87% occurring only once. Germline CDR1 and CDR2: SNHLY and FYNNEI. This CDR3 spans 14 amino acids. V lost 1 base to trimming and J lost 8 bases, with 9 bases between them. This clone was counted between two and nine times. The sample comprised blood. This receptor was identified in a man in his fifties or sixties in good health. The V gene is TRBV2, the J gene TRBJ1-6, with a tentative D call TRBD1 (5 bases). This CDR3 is CASSEVRADSPLHF. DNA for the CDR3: TGTGCCAGCAGTGAAGTCAGGGCGGATTCACCCCTCCACTTT. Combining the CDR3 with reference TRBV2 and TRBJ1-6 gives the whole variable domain EPEVTQTPSHQVTQMGQEVILRCVPISNHLYFYWYRQILGQKVEFLVSFYNNEISEKSEIFDDQFSVERPDGSNFTLKIRSTKLEDSAMYFCASSEVRADSPLHFGNGTRLTVT.